What follows is one T cell receptor (beta chain) and its context. Other nucleotide sequences in the sample specify the same CDR3. The data are from a study of blood T cell repertoires in COVID-19. Study context: Whether acute or convalescent, the COVID-19 samples came from the United States, Italy and Spain. The cDNA or gDNA used as material had been derived from T cells, B-cell-depleted T cells, or PBMCs.

Authors' methods: For nucleated cells, counts were estimated from reference gene primer amplification. The method was immunoSEQ multiplex PCR; TCRdb's version includes in-frame clones alone and lacks a portion of them. The V and J calls and clone size were taken over from that table, and D and trimming were inferred from the DNA. The table has about 55,000 clones, less than 95% seen once. The CDR3 runs to 15 residues. Trimming took off 1 base at V and 3 bases at J, with 14 bases between the two ends. CDR1 and CDR2 (germline): SGHRS, YFSETQ. The receptor's source is a man aged 35-49 years with acute or convalescent COVID-19. The chain recombines TRBV5-1 with TRBJ2-7; TRBD1 might be the D (5 bases). Sequencing was performed on peripheral blood. This CDR3 is CASSLTTAESYEQYF. The CDR3 DNA sequence: TGCGCCAGCAGCTTGACGACAGCCGAAAGCTACGAGCAGTACTTC.